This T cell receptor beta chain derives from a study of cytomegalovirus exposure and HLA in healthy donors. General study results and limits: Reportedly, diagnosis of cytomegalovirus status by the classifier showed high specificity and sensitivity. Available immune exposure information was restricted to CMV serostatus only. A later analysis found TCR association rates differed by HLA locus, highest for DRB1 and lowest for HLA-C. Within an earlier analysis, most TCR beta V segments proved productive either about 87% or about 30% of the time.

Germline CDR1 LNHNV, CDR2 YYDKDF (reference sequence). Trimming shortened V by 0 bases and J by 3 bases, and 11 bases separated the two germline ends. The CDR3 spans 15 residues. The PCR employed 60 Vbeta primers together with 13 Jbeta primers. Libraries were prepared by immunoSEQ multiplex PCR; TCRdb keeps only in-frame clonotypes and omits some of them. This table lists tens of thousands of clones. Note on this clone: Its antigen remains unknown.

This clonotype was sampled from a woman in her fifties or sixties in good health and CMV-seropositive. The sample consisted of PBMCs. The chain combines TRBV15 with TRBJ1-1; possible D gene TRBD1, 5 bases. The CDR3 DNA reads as TGTGCCACCAGCAGAGATCCCACAGGAGACACTGAAGCTTTCTTT. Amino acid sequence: CATSRDPTGDTEAFF. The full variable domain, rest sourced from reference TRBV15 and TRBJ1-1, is DAMVIQNPRYQVTQFGKPVTLSCSQTLNHNVMYWYQQKSSQAPKLLFHYYDKDFNNEADTPDNFQSRRPNTSFCFLDIRSPGLGDTAMYLCATSRDPTGDTEAFFGQGTRLTVV.